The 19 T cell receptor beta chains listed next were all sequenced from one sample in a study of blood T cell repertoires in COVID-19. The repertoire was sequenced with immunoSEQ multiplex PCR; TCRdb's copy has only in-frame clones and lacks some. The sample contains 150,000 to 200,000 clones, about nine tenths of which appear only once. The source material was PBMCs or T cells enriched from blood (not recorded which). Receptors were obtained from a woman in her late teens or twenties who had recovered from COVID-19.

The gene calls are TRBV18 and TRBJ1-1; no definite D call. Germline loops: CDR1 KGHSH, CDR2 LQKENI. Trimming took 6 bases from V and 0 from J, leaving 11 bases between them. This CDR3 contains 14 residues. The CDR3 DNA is TGTGCCAGCTCTCAGACACCCTTGAACACTGAAGCTTTCTTT. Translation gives CASSQTPLNTEAFF.

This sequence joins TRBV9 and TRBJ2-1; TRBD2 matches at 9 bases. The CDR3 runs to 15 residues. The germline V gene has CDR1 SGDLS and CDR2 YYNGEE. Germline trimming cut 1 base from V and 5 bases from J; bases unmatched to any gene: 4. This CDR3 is CASSVPSGVDNEQFF. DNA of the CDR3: TGTGCCAGCAGCGTACCTAGCGGGGTAGACAATGAGCAGTTCTTC. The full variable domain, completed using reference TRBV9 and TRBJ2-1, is DSGVTQTPKHLITATGQRVTLRCSPRSGDLSVYWYQQSLDQGLQFLIQYYNGEERAKGNILERFSAQQFPDLHSELNLSSLELGDSALYFCASSVPSGVDNEQFFGPGTRLTVL.

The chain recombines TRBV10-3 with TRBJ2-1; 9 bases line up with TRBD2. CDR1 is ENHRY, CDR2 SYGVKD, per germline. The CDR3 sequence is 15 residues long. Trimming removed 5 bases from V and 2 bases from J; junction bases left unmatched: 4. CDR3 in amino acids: CAISSTSGPYNEQFF. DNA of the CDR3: TGTGCCATCAGTTCCACTAGCGGGCCCTACAATGAGCAGTTCTTC.

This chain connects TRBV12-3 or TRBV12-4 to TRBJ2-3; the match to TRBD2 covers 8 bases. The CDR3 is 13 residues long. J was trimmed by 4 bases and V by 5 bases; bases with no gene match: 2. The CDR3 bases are TGTGCCAGCAGTATGACTAGCGCAGATACGCAGTATTTT. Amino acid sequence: CASSMTSADTQYF.

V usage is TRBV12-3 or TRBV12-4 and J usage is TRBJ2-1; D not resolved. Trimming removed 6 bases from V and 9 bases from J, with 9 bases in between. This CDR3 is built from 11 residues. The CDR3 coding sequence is TGTGCCAGCAGCCTGAACGGTGAGCAGTTCTTC. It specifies CASSLNGEQFF.

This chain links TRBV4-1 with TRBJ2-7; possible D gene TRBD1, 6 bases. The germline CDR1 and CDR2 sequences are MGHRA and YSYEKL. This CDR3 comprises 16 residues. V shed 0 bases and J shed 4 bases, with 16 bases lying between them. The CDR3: CASSQDAQGSGYEQYF. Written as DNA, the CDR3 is TGCGCCAGCAGCCAAGATGCACAGGGTTCCGGTTACGAGCAGTACTTC.

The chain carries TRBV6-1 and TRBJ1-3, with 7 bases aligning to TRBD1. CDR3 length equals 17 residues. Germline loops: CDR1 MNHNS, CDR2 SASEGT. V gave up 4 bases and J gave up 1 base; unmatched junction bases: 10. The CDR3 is CASSARGQRRSGNTIYF. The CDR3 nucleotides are TGTGCCAGCAGTGCAAGGGGACAGAGAAGGTCTGGAAACACCATATATTTT.

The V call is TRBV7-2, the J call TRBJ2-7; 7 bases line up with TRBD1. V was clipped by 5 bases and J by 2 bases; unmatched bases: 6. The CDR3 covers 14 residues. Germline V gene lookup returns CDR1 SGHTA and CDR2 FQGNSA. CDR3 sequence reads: CASSRDSQTYEQYF. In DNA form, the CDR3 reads TGTGCCAGCAGCCGGGACAGTCAAACCTACGAGCAGTACTTC.

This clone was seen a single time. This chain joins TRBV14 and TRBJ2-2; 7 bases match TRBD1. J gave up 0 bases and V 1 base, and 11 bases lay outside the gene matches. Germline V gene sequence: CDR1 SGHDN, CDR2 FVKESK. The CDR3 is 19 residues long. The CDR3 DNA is TGTGCCAGCAGCCAAGTGAAGGGGGCCCCTCAGCCGAACACCGGGGAGCTGTTTTTT. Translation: CASSQVKGAPQPNTGELFF.

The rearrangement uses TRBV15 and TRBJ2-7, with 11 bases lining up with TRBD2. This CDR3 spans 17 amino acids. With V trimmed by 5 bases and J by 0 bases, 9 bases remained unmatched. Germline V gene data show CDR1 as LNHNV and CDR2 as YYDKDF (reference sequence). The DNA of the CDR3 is TGTGCCACCAGCGGACCGACTAGCGGGATGACCTCCTACGAGCAGTACTTC. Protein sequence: CATSGPTSGMTSYEQYF.

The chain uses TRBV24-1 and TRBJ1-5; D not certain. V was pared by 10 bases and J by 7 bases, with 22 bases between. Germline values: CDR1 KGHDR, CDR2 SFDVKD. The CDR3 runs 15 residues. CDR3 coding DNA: TGTGCCACAACCCCCCCAGGAGGGCGTTGGCAGCCCCAGCATTTT. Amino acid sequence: CATTPPGGRWQPQHF.

CDR3 in DNA: TGTGCCAGCAGTTACTTCCGGGGGACTTACGACTACGAGCAGTACTTC. Amino acid sequence: CASSYFRGTYDYEQYF. The chain joins TRBV6-2 or TRBV6-3 to TRBJ2-7; D possibly corresponds to TRBD2 (6 bases). The CDR3 length is 16 residues. CDR1 is MNHEY, CDR2 SVGEGT, per germline. V shed 1 base and J shed 3 bases, with 16 bases lying between them.

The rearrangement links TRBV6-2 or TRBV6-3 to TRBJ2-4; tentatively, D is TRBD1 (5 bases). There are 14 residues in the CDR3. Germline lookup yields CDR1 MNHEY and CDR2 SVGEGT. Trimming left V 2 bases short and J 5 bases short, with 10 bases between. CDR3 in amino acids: CASSYIRVQNIQYF. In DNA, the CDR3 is TGTGCCAGCAGTTACATCAGGGTGCAAAACATTCAGTACTTC.

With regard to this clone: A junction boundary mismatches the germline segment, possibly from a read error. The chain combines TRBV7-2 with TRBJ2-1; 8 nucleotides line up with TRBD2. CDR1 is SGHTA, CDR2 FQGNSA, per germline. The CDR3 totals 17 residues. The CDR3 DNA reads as TGTGCCAGCAGCTTATTTTCCCTATCCGGTAAAGCGGGAGCACGTATCTTC. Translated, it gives CASSLFSLSGKAGARIF.

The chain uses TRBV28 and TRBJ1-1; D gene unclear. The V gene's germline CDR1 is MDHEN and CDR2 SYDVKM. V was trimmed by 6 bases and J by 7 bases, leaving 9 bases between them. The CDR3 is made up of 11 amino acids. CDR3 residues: CASSLGLEAFF. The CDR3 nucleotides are TGTGCCAGCAGCCTCGGACTTGAAGCTTTCTTT.

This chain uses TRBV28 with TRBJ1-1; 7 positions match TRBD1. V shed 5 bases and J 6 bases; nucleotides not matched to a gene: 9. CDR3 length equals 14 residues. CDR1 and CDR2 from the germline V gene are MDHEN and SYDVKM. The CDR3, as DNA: TGTGCCAGCAGTCCCGTGGGGGACAGCCCTGAAGCTTTCTTT. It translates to CASSPVGDSPEAFF. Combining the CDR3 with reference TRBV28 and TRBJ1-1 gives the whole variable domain DVKVTQSSRYLVKRTGEKVFLECVQDMDHENMFWYRQDPGLGLRLIYFSYDVKMKEKGDIPEGYSVSREKKERFSLILESASTNQTSMYLCASSPVGDSPEAFFGQGTRLTVV.

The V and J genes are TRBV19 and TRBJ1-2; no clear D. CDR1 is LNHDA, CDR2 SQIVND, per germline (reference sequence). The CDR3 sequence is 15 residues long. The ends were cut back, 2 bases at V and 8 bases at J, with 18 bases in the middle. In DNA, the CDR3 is TGTGCCAGTAGTATAACCCACAATTACCGGAGGGGCTACACCTTC. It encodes CASSITHNYRRGYTF.

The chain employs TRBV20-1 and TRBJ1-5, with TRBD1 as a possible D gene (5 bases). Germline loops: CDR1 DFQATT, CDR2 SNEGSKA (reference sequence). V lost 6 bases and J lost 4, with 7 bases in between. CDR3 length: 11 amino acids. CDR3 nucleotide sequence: TGCAGTGCAGCAGGGAATCAGCCCCAGCATTTT. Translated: CSAAGNQPQHF.

The CDR3 coding sequence is TGTGCCTGGAGTCCCACTCTCACGTCGACAGGATTCTATGGCTACACCTTC. As protein: CAWSPTLTSTGFYGYTF. V and J are TRBV30 and TRBJ1-2; TRBD1 is a possible D gene (6 bases). Trimming took off 2 bases at V and 4 bases at J, with 23 bases between the two ends. The length of the CDR3 is 17 residues. Germline CDR1 and CDR2: GTSNPN and SVGIG (reference sequence).